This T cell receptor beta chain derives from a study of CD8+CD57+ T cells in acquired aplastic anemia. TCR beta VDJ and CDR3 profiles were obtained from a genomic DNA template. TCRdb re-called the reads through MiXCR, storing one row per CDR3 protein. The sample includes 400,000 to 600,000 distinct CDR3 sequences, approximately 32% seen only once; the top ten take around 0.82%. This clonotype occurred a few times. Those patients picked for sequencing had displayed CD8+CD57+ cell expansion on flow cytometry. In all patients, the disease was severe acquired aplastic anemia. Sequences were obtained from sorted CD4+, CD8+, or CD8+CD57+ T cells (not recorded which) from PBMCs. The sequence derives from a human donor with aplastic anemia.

CDR3 residues: CASRIYSGNTEAFF. The CDR3 DNA reads TGTGCCAGCAGGATATATTCAGGGAACACTGAAGCTTTCTTT. The chain uses TRBV7-2 and TRBJ1-1, with no clear D. The germline gives CDR1 SGHTA, CDR2 FQGNSA. The CDR3 covers 14 residues. V lost 6 bases to trimming and J lost 1 base, with 12 bases between them. The full variable domain, its missing parts supplied by reference TRBV7-2 and TRBJ1-1, is GAGVSQSPSNKVTEKGKDVELRCDPISGHTALYWYRQSLGQGLEFLIYFQGNSAPDKSGLPSDRFSAERTGGSVSTLTIQRTQQEDSAVYLCASRIYSGNTEAFFGQGTRLTVV.